This T cell receptor (beta chain) emerged from a study of blood T cell repertoires in COVID-19. About the study: The analysed material was cDNA or gDNA that came from T cells, B-cell-depleted T cells, or PBMCs.

The CDR3 sequence is 13 residues long. The V end lost 2 bases, the J end lost 8 bases, and 13 bases lay between the germline ends. CDR1 and CDR2 (germline): SGDLS, YYNGEE. Using immunoSEQ multiplex PCR, the repertoire was profiled, and TCRdb retains in-frame clones only, with some absent. The sample shows 200,000 to 300,000 clones, 85% to 90% of them seen only once. The receptor was isolated from a woman aged 40 to 55 with acute or convalescent COVID-19. Sample: peripheral blood. This rearrangement joins TRBV9 to TRBJ1-2; D not certain. CDR3 in DNA: TGTGCCAGCAGCGTTGGGTTTCGAGGAGGCTACACCTTC. Its protein is CASSVGFRGGYTF.